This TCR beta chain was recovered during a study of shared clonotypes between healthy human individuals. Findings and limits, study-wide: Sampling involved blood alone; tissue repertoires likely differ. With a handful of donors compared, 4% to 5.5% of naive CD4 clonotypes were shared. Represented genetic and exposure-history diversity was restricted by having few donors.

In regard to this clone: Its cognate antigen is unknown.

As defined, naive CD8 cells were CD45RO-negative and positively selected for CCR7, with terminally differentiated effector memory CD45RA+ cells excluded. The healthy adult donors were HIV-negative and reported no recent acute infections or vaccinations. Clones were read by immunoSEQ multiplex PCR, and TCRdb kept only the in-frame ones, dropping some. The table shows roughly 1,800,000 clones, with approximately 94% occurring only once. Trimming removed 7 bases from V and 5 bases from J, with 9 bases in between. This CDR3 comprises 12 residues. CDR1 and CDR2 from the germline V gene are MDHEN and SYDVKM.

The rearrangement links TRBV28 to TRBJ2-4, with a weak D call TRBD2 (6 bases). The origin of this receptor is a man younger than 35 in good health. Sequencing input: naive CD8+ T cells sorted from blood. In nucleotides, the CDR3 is TGTGCCAGCACGGGGGTGGAAAACATTCAGTACTTC. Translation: CASTGVENIQYF.